This is a list of T cell receptor beta chains from one sample in a study of vaccination effects on CD4 cells after COVID-19. Sequencing was performed with immunoSEQ multiplex PCR; in TCRdb, only in-frame clones are kept and a portion is missing. The sample carries tens of thousands of clones, about 72% recorded once. The antigens for these receptors are not known. The source material was CD4+ T cells from PBMCs cultured with a peptide pool, sampled before COVID-19 vaccination. The receptors here all came from a human donor who had a prior SARS-CoV-2 infection. Each CDR3 is given without its conserved first and last residue. Only some rows state a clone size, as once, few, many or a class for expanded clones.

CDR3 protein	CDR3 length	V gene	J gene	clone size
ASSDGGGYEKLF	12	TRBV6-1	TRBJ1-4	.
ASSQQWGYTDTQY	13	TRBV4-1	TRBJ2-3	once
ASSEALGYEQY	11	TRBV2	TRBJ2-7	.
ASSITFRADTQY	12	TRBV19	TRBJ2-3	.
AWATGGSQPQH	11	TRBV30	TRBJ1-5	.
ASSGRLAGGPVGDTQY	16	TRBV2	TRBJ2-3	.
ASSEATGALYNEQF	14	TRBV6-1	TRBJ2-1	.
ASSLDRGFTYEQY	13	TRBV7-6	TRBJ2-7	once
ASSPHPVASIEQY	13	TRBV18	TRBJ2-7	.
ASSLERVYSGANVLT	15	TRBV11-3	TRBJ2-6	.
ASSLRQGYGYT	11	TRBV7-2	TRBJ1-2	once
ASSQMNTGASTDTQY	15	TRBV4-2	TRBJ2-3	.
ATSRDGSETQY	11	TRBV15	TRBJ2-5	.
ASSEWSGGLVEQF	13	TRBV6-1	TRBJ2-1	.
ASSQPGPSYEQY	12	TRBV4-2	TRBJ2-7	few
ASSLAGDPYEQY	12	TRBV5-1	TRBJ2-7	.
ASSSQEGQETQY	12	TRBV19	TRBJ2-5	.